One sample yielded the 25 T cell receptor beta chains listed below, sequenced in a study of cytomegalovirus exposure and HLA in healthy donors. The PCR was carried out with 60 Vbeta primers and 13 Jbeta primers. TCRdb's table, derived via immunoSEQ multiplex PCR, lists solely in-frame clones and lacks some. Among some 65,000 clones listed, over 50% were seen once. Specimen: PBMCs. The receptor set was obtained from a man younger than 40 in good health and CMV-seronegative.

V usage is TRBV29-1 and J usage is TRBJ2-1; no reliable D call. The CDR3 extends over 12 amino acids. The V gene's germline CDR1 is SQVTM and CDR2 ANQGSEA. DNA for the CDR3: TGCACCTCCGTGAGAGGCCCCAATGAGCAGTTCTTC. This codes for CTSVRGPNEQFF.

The chain links TRBV5-1 to TRBJ1-1, with 7 bases that match TRBD1. Trimming at V came to 6 bases and at J to 6 bases, leaving 11 bases not matched to a gene. The CDR3 runs 14 residues. Germline CDR1 reads SGHRS; CDR2 reads YFSETQ. The CDR3 DNA follows: TGCGCCAGCACAACAGGGGCGGGACGGGCTGAAGCTTTCTTT. Its protein product is CASTTGAGRAEAFF. Full variable domain (remainder filled in from reference TRBV5-1 and TRBJ1-1): KAGVTQTPRYLIKTRGQQVTLSCSPISGHRSVSWYQQTPGQGLQFLFEYFSETQRNKGNFPGRFSGRQFSNSRSEMNVSTLELGDSALYLCASTTGAGRAEAFFGQGTRLTVV.

The table lists this clone with a few counts. The V call is TRBV9, the J call TRBJ2-2; TRBD2 is a possible D gene (6 bases). The CDR3 is 15 residues long. V was clipped by 3 bases and J by 7 bases, with 16 bases between them. Per the germline V gene, CDR1 is SGDLS and CDR2 is YYNGEE. This CDR3 reads CASSGGTVRGGELFF. Here the CDR3 DNA reads TGTGCCAGCAGCGGGGGGACTGTGAGAGGCGGGGAGCTGTTTTTT.

This clone appeared a few times. V usage is TRBV1 and J usage is TRBJ1-5; TRBD1, the D gene given by the table, was not confirmed from the DNA. TRBV1 is described as a pseudogene. The CDR3 is made up of 16 amino acids. The DNA of the CDR3 is TGCACCAGCAGCGGGCAGGGGGTTCATAGCAATCAGCCCCAGCATTTT. It is translated as CTSSGQGVHSNQPQHF.

The chain joins TRBV14 to TRBJ1-1; the match to TRBD1 covers 8 bases. Germline values: CDR1 SGHDN, CDR2 FVKESK. The CDR3 loop spans 15 amino acids. V dropped 2 bases and J dropped 4; count of bases not matched to a gene: 6. CDR3 region: CASSQPRQGTTEAFF. The CDR3 region has the DNA TGTGCCAGCAGCCAACCTAGACAGGGGACCACTGAAGCTTTCTTT.

This clone was recorded a few times. This chain joins TRBV5-8 and TRBJ2-5; D perhaps matches TRBD2 (8 bases). The V gene's germline CDR1 is SGHTS and CDR2 YDEGEE. CDR3 length: 14 residues. The V end lost 5 bases, the J end lost 5 bases, and 16 bases lay between the germline ends. The CDR3 DNA follows: TGTGCCAGCAGTCCGGGAGGGGGCAGGGAGACCCAGTACTTC. Its translation: CASSPGGGRETQYF.

This clone showed up just a few times. This rearrangement joins TRBV5-1 to TRBJ2-4; 7 positions match TRBD1. From germline, CDR1 is SGHRS and CDR2 YFSETQ. The CDR3 is made up of 14 amino acids. V gave up 0 bases and J gave up 3 bases; unmatched junction bases: 0. CDR3 sequence reads: CASSLGDSKNIQYF. For the CDR3, the DNA is TGCGCCAGCAGCTTGGGGGACAGCAAAAACATTCAGTACTTC.

In this sample, this clone turned up once. V usage is TRBV30 and J usage is TRBJ2-7, with D unclear. The V end was cut by 0 bases, the J end by 0 bases, with 12 bases between. The CDR3 loop spans 15 amino acids. Germline loops: CDR1 GTSNPN, CDR2 SVGIG (reference sequence). The CDR3 DNA reads as TGTGCCTGGAGTGTACCCGGGTTCAGCTCCTACGAGCAGTACTTC. This codes for CAWSVPGFSSYEQYF.

This clone has only a few counts. The rearrangement joins TRBV6-1 to TRBJ2-5; D unresolved. CDR1 and CDR2 (germline): MNHNS, SASEGT. Trimming removed 2 bases at V and 4 bases at J, with 8 bases between. The CDR3 length is 13 residues. This CDR3 is CASSETFRETQYF. For the CDR3, the DNA is TGTGCCAGCAGTGAAACTTTCCGAGAGACCCAGTACTTC.

V and J are TRBV4-1 and TRBJ2-3; no clear D gene. Germline lookup yields CDR1 MGHRA and CDR2 YSYEKL. Trimming took 5 bases from V and 0 from J, leaving 15 bases between them. The CDR3 sequence is 16 residues long. The CDR3 sequence is CASSFQEGDSTDTQYF. The CDR3 region has the DNA TGCGCCAGCAGCTTCCAAGAAGGAGATAGCACAGATACGCAGTATTTT.

The CDR3 bases are TGCAGCCACCATGTGCAGGTGGGCAATGAGCAGTTCTTC. This codes for CSHHVQVGNEQFF. The chain combines TRBV29-1 with TRBJ2-1; unclear D gene. This CDR3 spans 13 amino acids. V lost 8 bases and J 6 bases, leaving 17 bases between the germline ends. CDR1 is SQVTM, CDR2 ANQGSEA, per germline.

The V gene is TRBV10-3, the J gene TRBJ1-2, with TRBD1 matching over 7 bases. The V and J ends lost 3 bases and 9 bases, in that order; junction bases with no gene match: 10. The germline V gene encodes CDR1 ENHRY and CDR2 SYGVKD. The length of the CDR3 is 14 residues. CDR3 in DNA: TGTGCCATCAGTGACGGGACAGTGTCGAATCGCTACACCTTC. It specifies CAISDGTVSNRYTF.

J is TRBJ2-2 and V is TRBV2; D is uncertain. Germline CDR1 and CDR2: SNHLY and FYNNEI. The ends were cut back, 4 bases at V and 3 bases at J, with 12 bases in the middle. The CDR3 consists of 15 residues. CDR3 sequence (DNA): TGTGCCAGCAGTGGCACGGGTTTCTACACCGGGGAGCTGTTTTTT. Encoded protein: CASSGTGFYTGELFF.

V and J are TRBV6-1 and TRBJ2-7; TRBD1 matches 10 bases. Germline CDR1 is MNHNS and CDR2 is SASEGT. The CDR3 contains 14 residues. Trimming removed 10 bases from V and 2 bases from J; junction bases left unmatched: 8. CDR3 bases: TGTGCCATTTTTTCCGGGACAGGGGCCTACGAGCAGTACTTC. It translates to CAIFSGTGAYEQYF.

This clone was observed a few times. The J gene is TRBJ1-1, the V gene TRBV5-3; D unclear. TRBV5-3 has ORF status, its function being uncertain. Trimming took off 6 bases at V and 11 bases at J, with 5 bases between the two ends. The CDR3 loop spans 8 amino acids. CDR3 in amino acids: CARTRAFF. DNA for the CDR3: TGTGCCAGAACGCGGGCTTTCTTT.

The count of this clone is one. The genes are TRBV4-2 and TRBJ1-5; perhaps TRBD1 as D (6 bases). Looked up from germline, CDR1 is LGHNA and CDR2 is YNFKEQ. This CDR3 contains 15 residues. Trimming left V 0 bases short and J 7 bases short, with 13 bases between. CDR3 sequence reads: CASSQEDRLGQPQHF. CDR3 nucleotide sequence: TGTGCCAGCAGCCAAGAGGACAGATTGGGCCAGCCCCAGCATTTT.

This sequence joins TRBV6-1 and TRBJ2-7, with a possible D match to TRBD1 (6 bases). Trimming took 5 bases from V and 3 from J, leaving 14 bases between them. The CDR3 extends over 14 amino acids. Germline loops: CDR1 MNHNS, CDR2 SASEGT. The CDR3 coding sequence is TGTGCCAGCAGTCGTGACAGGTTCTACTACGAGCAGTACTTC. Its protein product is CASSRDRFYYEQYF.

The V call is TRBV7-9, the J call TRBJ1-1; tentative D call: TRBD1 (6 bases). Germline CDR1 reads SEHNR; CDR2 reads FQNEAQ (reference sequence). This CDR3 is 13 amino acids long. Trimming pared 3 bases from V and 3 bases from J, leaving 8 bases between. CDR3 loop: CASSLGAYTEAFF. As DNA, the CDR3 is TGTGCCAGCAGCTTGGGGGCCTACACTGAAGCTTTCTTT. The full variable domain, completed using reference TRBV7-9 and TRBJ1-1, is DTGVSQNPRHKITKRGQNVTFRCDPISEHNRLYWYRQTLGQGPEFLTYFQNEAQLEKSRLLSDRFSAERPKGSFSTLEIQRTEQGDSAMYLCASSLGAYTEAFFGQGTRLTVV.

The chain links TRBV30 to TRBJ1-4; D may be TRBD1 (5 bases). This CDR3 is 16 amino acids long. The V gene's germline CDR1 is GTSNPN and CDR2 SVGIG (reference sequence). V was shortened by 0 bases and J by 8 bases, with 19 bases between the two germline ends. CDR3 nucleotides: TGTGCCTGGAGTGTACCGTTAGGAGGGGAGGGGGAAAAACTGTTTTTT. This codes for CAWSVPLGGEGEKLFF.

The table lists this clone with a few counts. The chain has TRBV5-6 and TRBJ2-7; perhaps TRBD2 as D (7 bases). The CDR3 covers 14 residues. The germline V gene encodes CDR1 SGHDT and CDR2 YYEEEE. V was cut by 1 base and J by 4 bases, with 12 bases left in between. The CDR3 region is CASSLRRGRYEQYF. The CDR3 nucleotides read TGTGCCAGCAGCTTGCGGCGGGGGCGTTACGAGCAGTACTTC. Based on the CDR3 plus reference TRBV5-6 and TRBJ2-7, the full variable domain is DAGVTQSPTHLIKTRGQQVTLRCSPKSGHDTVSWYQQALGQGPQFIFQYYEEEERQRGNFPDRFSGHQFPNYSSELNVNALLLGDSALYLCASSLRRGRYEQYFGPGTRLTVT.

J is TRBJ2-1 and V is TRBV6-5; 7 bases match TRBD1. Germline V gene data show CDR1 as MNHEY and CDR2 as SVGAGI. V trimming: 4 bases; J trimming: 0 bases; junction bases outside the gene matches: 3. The CDR3 covers 15 residues. The CDR3 DNA reads as TGTGCCAGCAGTTCGGACAGGAGCTCCTACAATGAGCAGTTCTTC. It codes for CASSSDRSSYNEQFF.

This clone was seen more than once but under ten times. V gene TRBV2 combines with J gene TRBJ2-7, with a possible D match to TRBD1 (6 bases). The CDR3 totals 15 residues. Germline values: CDR1 SNHLY, CDR2 FYNNEI. With 5 bases removed from V and 5 bases from J, the gap between germline ends came to 19 bases. DNA for the CDR3: TGTGCCAGCAGTCCGGTTAGCAACAGGGAACACGAGCAGTACTTC. This encodes CASSPVSNREHEQYF.

The J gene is TRBJ2-7, the V gene TRBV5-4, with TRBD2 matching over 9 bases. The CDR3 extends over 14 amino acids. Germline V gives CDR1 SGHNT, CDR2 YYREEE (reference sequence). V was pared by 4 bases and J by 3 bases, with 5 bases of the junction left unmatched. CDR3 nucleotide sequence: TGTGCCAGCAGCGTAGGCGGGGGGGGCTACGAGCAGTACTTC. Amino acids: CASSVGGGGYEQYF.

This chain joins TRBV30 and TRBJ1-2; the D is unclear. This CDR3 spans 11 amino acids. Germline V gene data show CDR1 as GTSNPN and CDR2 as SVGIG (reference sequence). Trimming pared 2 bases from V and 4 bases from J, leaving 5 bases between. The CDR3 coding sequence is TGTGCCTGGAGTACGGGCTATGGCTACACCTTC. It specifies CAWSTGYGYTF.

This clone has more than one count but fewer than ten. This chain joins TRBV7-9 and TRBJ1-1; 7 bases line up with TRBD1. Germline values: CDR1 SEHNR, CDR2 FQNEAQ (reference sequence). Trimming took 2 bases from V and 5 from J; bases not matched to a gene: 5. CDR3 length equals 14 residues. The CDR3 nucleotides read TGTGCCAGCAGCTTAACAGGGGTATTAACTGAAGCTTTCTTT. Translating gives CASSLTGVLTEAFF.